Each of the 25 T cell receptor beta chains below was sequenced from the same sample in a study of cytomegalovirus exposure and HLA in healthy donors. Researchers ran the PCR with 60 Vbeta and 13 Jbeta primers. TCRdb's copy holds only in-frame clones and misses some; the assay was immunoSEQ multiplex PCR. In the table there are 150,000 to 200,000 clones, roughly 82% of which are singletons. Sequencing input: PBMCs. These receptors all stem from a woman aged 25 to 39 in good health and CMV-seronegative.

The chain employs TRBV19 and TRBJ2-7, with 7 bases matching TRBD2. The CDR3 is 15 residues long. The junction had 3 bases not matched to a gene; V was cut back by 1 base and J by 0 bases. Germline-derived CDR1 and CDR2 are LNHDA and SQIVND (reference sequence). The CDR3 nucleotides are TGTGCCAGTAGTATAGCGGGCGGGAGCTCCTACGAGCAGTACTTC. Protein product: CASSIAGGSSYEQYF.

The J gene is TRBJ2-1, the V gene TRBV29-1, with TRBD2 matching 10 bases. The trim removed 7 bases at V and 7 bases at J, leaving 10 bases unmatched. The CDR3 is made up of 14 amino acids. Germline V lookup: CDR1 SQVTM, CDR2 ANQGSEA. In nucleotides, the CDR3 is TGCAGCGCTCTAGCGGGGGCCGTGGGGAATGAGCAGTTCTTC. This encodes CSALAGAVGNEQFF.

The chain is built from TRBV7-9 and TRBJ1-1; D call uncertain. The V and J ends lost 5 bases and 4 bases respectively, with 11 bases between them. Germline CDR1 is SEHNR and CDR2 is FQNEAQ (reference sequence). CDR3 length: 13 amino acids. This chain's CDR3 is CASSPYGGTEAFF. CDR3 DNA: TGTGCCAGCAGCCCCTACGGAGGCACTGAAGCTTTCTTT.

This clone was found a few times. The CDR3 sequence: CASGLARDRGGSGANVLTF. The CDR3 nucleotides read TGTGCTAGTGGTTTGGCCCGGGACAGGGGGGGCTCAGGGGCCAACGTCCTGACTTTC. This chain connects TRBV12-5 to TRBJ2-6, with 11 positions matching TRBD1. CDR1 LGHNT and CDR2 FRNRAP come from the germline V gene. V lost 1 base and J lost 4; bases outside the gene matches: 9. The CDR3 sequence is 19 residues long.

The chain links TRBV11-2 to TRBJ1-1, with D possibly TRBD1 on 6 matching bases. V dropped 1 base and J dropped 6 bases, with 15 bases sitting between them. Germline V lookup: CDR1 SGHAT, CDR2 FQNNGV. This CDR3 has 15 amino acids. This CDR3 is CASSLGGRGDAEAFF. The CDR3 DNA reads as TGTGCCAGCAGCTTAGGGGGCAGGGGTGACGCTGAAGCTTTCTTT. The full variable domain, in which reference TRBV11-2 and TRBJ1-1 provide the parts outside the CDR3, is EAGVAQSPRYKIIEKRQSVAFWCNPISGHATLYWYQQILGQGPKLLIQFQNNGVVDDSQLPKDRFSAERLKGVDSTLKIQPAKLEDSAVYLCASSLGGRGDAEAFFGQGTRLTVV.

The chain carries TRBV27 and TRBJ2-7; TRBD1 is a possible D gene (6 bases). Germline values: CDR1 MNHEY, CDR2 SMNVEV (reference sequence). The CDR3 loop spans 15 amino acids. Trimming pared 5 bases from V and 1 base from J, leaving 15 bases between. CDR3 loop: CASSPRTEISYEQYF. DNA for the CDR3: TGTGCCAGCAGTCCCCGGACAGAGATATCCTACGAGCAGTACTTC.

The chain uses TRBV27 and TRBJ2-4; 9 nucleotides agree with TRBD1. The J segment lost 8 bases and the V segment lost 5 bases, leaving 13 bases of the junction unmatched. This CDR3 has 16 residues. CDR1 is MNHEY, CDR2 SMNVEV, per germline (reference sequence). The CDR3 spells CASSPRDRWDRDIQYF. The CDR3 DNA sequence: TGTGCCAGCAGTCCCAGGGACAGGTGGGACAGGGACATTCAGTACTTC.

The chain joins TRBV7-8 to TRBJ2-5; D call uncertain. The germline gives CDR1 SGHVS, CDR2 FQNEAQ. Trimming pared 4 bases from V and 5 bases from J, leaving 14 bases between. The CDR3 totals 14 residues. CDR3: CASSWLKSRETQYF. DNA of the CDR3: TGTGCCAGCAGCTGGTTAAAGTCCCGGGAGACCCAGTACTTC.

The rearrangement links TRBV7-9 to TRBJ1-2, with D maybe TRBD1 (6 bases). The V and J ends lost 5 bases and 3 bases respectively, with 28 bases between them. The CDR3 runs to 19 residues. Germline CDR1 reads SEHNR; CDR2 reads FQNEAQ (reference sequence). For the CDR3, the DNA is TGTGCCAGCAGCCGCATTCCCTTACTCCACGGGACAACCCACTATGGCTACACCTTC. This translates into CASSRIPLLHGTTHYGYTF.

This clone was seen once. The chain combines TRBV5-6 with TRBJ2-5, with TRBD2 identical over 8 bases. Trimming at V came to 6 bases and at J to 0 bases, leaving 7 bases not matched to a gene. The CDR3 is 15 amino acids. Germline V gene data show CDR1 as SGHDT and CDR2 as YYEEEE. CDR3 coding DNA: TGTGCCAGCACTGACTCGGGGGGGAACCAAGAGACCCAGTACTTC. This gives the protein CASTDSGGNQETQYF. Combining the CDR3 with reference TRBV5-6 and TRBJ2-5 gives the whole variable domain DAGVTQSPTHLIKTRGQQVTLRCSPKSGHDTVSWYQQALGQGPQFIFQYYEEEERQRGNFPDRFSGHQFPNYSSELNVNALLLGDSALYLCASTDSGGNQETQYFGPGTRLLVL.

The chain carries TRBV28 and TRBJ2-5; 10 nucleotides line up with TRBD2. V was pared by 4 bases and J by 7 bases, with 12 bases of the junction left unmatched. Looked up from germline, CDR1 is MDHEN and CDR2 is SYDVKM. The CDR3 is 16 residues long. Written as DNA, the CDR3 is TGTGCCAGCAGTTCACCTAGCGGGGGACGCGGGGGGACCCAGTACTTC. Protein product: CASSSPSGGRGGTQYF.

Only one count was recorded for this clone. V is TRBV5-6 and J is TRBJ1-6; D remains ambiguous. Trimming removed 0 bases from V and 9 bases from J, with 16 bases in between. The germline V gene encodes CDR1 SGHDT and CDR2 YYEEEE. This CDR3 comprises 16 residues. The CDR3 DNA sequence: TGTGCCAGCAGCTTGGTGTCCCGGGGATGGGGTTCACCCCTCCACTTT. Translating it yields CASSLVSRGWGSPLHF.

V gene TRBV19 combines with J gene TRBJ1-5, with TRBD1 matching 7 bases. After removal of 8 bases from V and 9 bases from J, the junction contained 16 bases not matched to a gene. Germline V gene lookup returns CDR1 LNHDA and CDR2 SQIVND (reference sequence). This CDR3 region has 15 residues. The DNA for the CDR3 is TGTGCCAGTGGTCTAGGACATTCAAAGGGGGCGCCCCAGCATTTT. This encodes CASGLGHSKGAPQHF. The entire variable domain, with the rest obtained from reference TRBV19 and TRBJ1-5, is as follows: DGGITQSPKYLFRKEGQNVTLSCEQNLNHDAMYWYRQDPGQGLRLIYYSQIVNDFQKGDIAEGYSVSREKKESFPLTVTSAQKNPTAFYLCASGLGHSKGAPQHFGDGTRLSIL.

Only a few counts were recorded for this clone. The same CDR3 is also encoded by other DNA sequences in this sample. This chain connects TRBV7-6 to TRBJ1-1; 8 bases match TRBD1. V dropped 1 base and J dropped 5; count of bases not matched to a gene: 0. CDR1 is SGHVS, CDR2 FNYEAQ, per germline. CDR3 length equals 13 residues. The CDR3 protein is CASSLGQGTEAFF. The CDR3 DNA is TGTGCCAGCAGCTTAGGACAGGGGACTGAAGCTTTCTTT.

This rearrangement joins TRBV5-6 to TRBJ2-7; TRBD1 aligns across 9 bases. Trimming at V came to 5 bases and at J to 1 base, leaving 4 bases not matched to a gene. The CDR3 has 14 residues. The germline CDR1 and CDR2 sequences are SGHDT and YYEEEE. The CDR3 coding sequence is TGTGCCAGCAGACCCGGGACAGGGTCCTACGAGCAGTACTTC. Translated, it gives CASRPGTGSYEQYF.

This rearrangement joins TRBV6-4 to TRBJ2-7, with TRBD1 matching over 7 bases. Unmatched junction bases numbered 12, after V lost 3 bases and J lost 1 base. CDR1 and CDR2 (germline): MRHNA, SNTAGT. The CDR3 has 17 amino acids. As DNA, the CDR3 is TGTGCCAGCAGTGAGGGGACGGGACAGCTACTTTCCTACGAGCAGTACTTC. Encoded protein: CASSEGTGQLLSYEQYF.

The CDR3 nucleotides read TGTGCCACCAGCAGTCTGGGGCCTGGGGCCAACGTCCTGACTTTC. Protein product: CATSSLGPGANVLTF. V gene TRBV15 combines with J gene TRBJ2-6, with D possibly matching TRBD1 (5 bases). Germline lookup yields CDR1 LNHNV and CDR2 YYDKDF (reference sequence). This CDR3 comprises 15 residues. Trimming shortened V by 3 bases and J by 2 bases, and 8 bases separated the two germline ends.

The chain joins TRBV7-9 to TRBJ1-1; TRBD1 matches at 8 bases. After removal of 5 bases from V and 1 base from J, the junction contained 6 bases not matched to a gene. CDR3 length: 15 residues. The germline gives CDR1 SEHNR, CDR2 FQNEAQ (reference sequence). The CDR3, as DNA: TGTGCCAGCAGCCCTTCCGGGACAGGGAACACTGAAGCTTTCTTT. It yields the protein CASSPSGTGNTEAFF.

The chain is built from TRBV7-9 and TRBJ2-7; D is possibly TRBD2 (6 bases). Germline V gives CDR1 SEHNR, CDR2 FQNEAQ (reference sequence). This CDR3 contains 14 residues. V was trimmed by 5 bases and J by 4 bases, leaving 15 bases between them. In DNA form, the CDR3 reads TGTGCCAGCAGCCCCATAGCGGAGGCTTACGAGCAGTACTTC. Amino acid sequence: CASSPIAEAYEQYF. The complete variable domain, with remaining parts taken from reference TRBV7-9 and TRBJ2-7, reads DTGVSQNPRHKITKRGQNVTFRCDPISEHNRLYWYRQTLGQGPEFLTYFQNEAQLEKSRLLSDRFSAERPKGSFSTLEIQRTEQGDSAMYLCASSPIAEAYEQYFGPGTRLTVT.

Points on this clone: Other DNA sequences within the sample encode an identical CDR3. The chain joins TRBV7-9 to TRBJ2-3; TRBD2 matches at 12 bases. The CDR3 is made up of 15 amino acids. Germline V lookup: CDR1 SEHNR, CDR2 FQNEAQ (reference sequence). After removal of 6 bases from V and 2 bases from J, the junction contained 3 bases not matched to a gene. The CDR3 here is CASRGLAGSTDTQYF. The CDR3, as DNA: TGTGCCAGCAGAGGACTAGCGGGGTCCACAGATACGCAGTATTTT.

This clone appeared a single time. The chain couples TRBV6-5 to TRBJ1-2; D ambiguous. This CDR3 spans 16 amino acids. Trimming cost V 0 bases and J 0 bases, with 11 bases left between them. CDR1 and CDR2 (germline): MNHEY, SVGAGI. The CDR3 DNA follows: TGTGCCAGCAGTTACTCGAGACGGAGGGCTAACTATGGCTACACCTTC. It specifies CASSYSRRRANYGYTF.

V and J are TRBV9 and TRBJ2-7; 10 bases are shared with TRBD2. J was trimmed by 0 bases and V by 2 bases; bases with no gene match: 2. This CDR3 has 15 residues. Germline V gives CDR1 SGDLS, CDR2 YYNGEE. The CDR3 DNA sequence: TGTGCCAGCAGCGTTAGCGGGGGGAGCTCCTACGAGCAGTACTTC. The encoded protein is CASSVSGGSSYEQYF.

The V call is TRBV27, the J call TRBJ2-3; D call uncertain. The germline V and J ends were trimmed by 2 bases and 1 base, with 13 bases remaining between them. CDR1 MNHEY and CDR2 SMNVEV come from the germline V gene (reference sequence). The CDR3 is 16 residues long. The CDR3, as DNA: TGTGCCAGCAGTTTAGCGGTCGGTTTCGGCACAGATACGCAGTATTTT. This translates into CASSLAVGFGTDTQYF.

The chain employs TRBV2 and TRBJ1-5; a possible D gene is TRBD1 (5 bases). Per germline, CDR1 SNHLY and CDR2 FYNNEI. Trimming took 8 bases from V and 4 from J, leaving 18 bases between them. There are 15 residues in the CDR3. The CDR3 here is CASGPGTAGNQPQHF. As DNA, the CDR3 is TGTGCCAGCGGCCCCGGGACCGCGGGGAATCAGCCCCAGCATTTT.

The chain couples TRBV19 to TRBJ2-1, with a tentative D call TRBD2 (5 bases). The germline gives CDR1 LNHDA, CDR2 SQIVND (reference sequence). Deletions cut 4 bases from V and 7 bases from J, with 11 bases between. This CDR3 region has 13 residues. The DNA for the CDR3 is TGTGCCAGTAGTACTTATAGCGCGAATGAGCAGTTCTTC. Protein product: CASSTYSANEQFF.